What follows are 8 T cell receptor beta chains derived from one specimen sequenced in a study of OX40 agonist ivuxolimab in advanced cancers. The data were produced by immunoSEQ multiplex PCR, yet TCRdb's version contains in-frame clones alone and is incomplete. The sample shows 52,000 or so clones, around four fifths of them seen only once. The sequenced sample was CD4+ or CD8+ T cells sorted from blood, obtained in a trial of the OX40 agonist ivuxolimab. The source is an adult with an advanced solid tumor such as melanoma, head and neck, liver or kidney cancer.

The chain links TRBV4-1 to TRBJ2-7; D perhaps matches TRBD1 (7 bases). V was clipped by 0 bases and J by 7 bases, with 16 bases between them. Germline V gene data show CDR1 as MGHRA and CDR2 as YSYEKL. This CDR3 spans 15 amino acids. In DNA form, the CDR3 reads TGCGCCAGCAGCCAAGAGGCAGGGGGGATTCTGGAGCAGTACTTC. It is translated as CASSQEAGGILEQYF.

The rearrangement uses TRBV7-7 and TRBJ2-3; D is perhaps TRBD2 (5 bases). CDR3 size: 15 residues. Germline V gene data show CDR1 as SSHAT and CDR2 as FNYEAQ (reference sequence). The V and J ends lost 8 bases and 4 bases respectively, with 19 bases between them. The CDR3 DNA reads TGTGCCAGCGCCAGCGGACCCTCACCCCCAGATACGCAGTATTTT. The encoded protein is CASASGPSPPDTQYF.

The DNA of the CDR3 is TGTGCCAGTGCATTAGCGGGAGATAGGACCCAGTACTTC. It translates to CASALAGDRTQYF. J is TRBJ2-5 and V is TRBV19; 9 bases are shared with TRBD2. Per germline, CDR1 LNHDA and CDR2 SQIVND (reference sequence). CDR3 length: 13 amino acids. The V segment lost 8 bases and the J segment 7 bases; nucleotides outside the gene matches: 8. Supplemented by reference TRBV19 and TRBJ2-5, the full variable domain reads DGGITQSPKYLFRKEGQNVTLSCEQNLNHDAMYWYRQDPGQGLRLIYYSQIVNDFQKGDIAEGYSVSREKKESFPLTVTSAQKNPTAFYLCASALAGDRTQYFGPGTRLLVL.

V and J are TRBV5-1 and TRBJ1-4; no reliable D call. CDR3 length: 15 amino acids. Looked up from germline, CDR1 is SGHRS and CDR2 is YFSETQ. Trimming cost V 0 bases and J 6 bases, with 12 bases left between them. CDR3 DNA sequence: TGCGCCAGCAGCTTGGCGGCCAGAACCGATGAAAAACTGTTTTTT. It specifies CASSLAARTDEKLFF. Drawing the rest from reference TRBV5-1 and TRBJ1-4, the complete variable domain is KAGVTQTPRYLIKTRGQQVTLSCSPISGHRSVSWYQQTPGQGLQFLFEYFSETQRNKGNFPGRFSGRQFSNSRSEMNVSTLELGDSALYLCASSLAARTDEKLFFGSGTQLSVL.

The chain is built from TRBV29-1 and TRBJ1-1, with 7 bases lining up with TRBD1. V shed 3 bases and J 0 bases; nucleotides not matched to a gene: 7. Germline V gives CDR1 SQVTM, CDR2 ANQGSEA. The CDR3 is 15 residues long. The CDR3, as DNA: TGCAGCGTTGACAACAGGGGCGGTCTGAACACTGAAGCTTTCTTT. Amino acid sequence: CSVDNRGGLNTEAFF.

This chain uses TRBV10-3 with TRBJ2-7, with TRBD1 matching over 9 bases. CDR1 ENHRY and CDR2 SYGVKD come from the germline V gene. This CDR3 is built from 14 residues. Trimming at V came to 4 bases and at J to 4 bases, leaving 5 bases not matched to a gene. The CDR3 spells CAISARDRAYEQYF. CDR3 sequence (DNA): TGTGCCATCAGTGCAAGGGACAGGGCTTACGAGCAGTACTTC.

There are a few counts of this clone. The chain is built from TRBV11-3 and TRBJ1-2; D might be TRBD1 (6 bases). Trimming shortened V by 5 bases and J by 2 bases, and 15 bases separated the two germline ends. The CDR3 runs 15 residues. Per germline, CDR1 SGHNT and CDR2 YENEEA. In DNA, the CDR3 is TGTGCCAGCAGCCCAAGGCGGGGGGCCAACTATGGCTACACCTTC. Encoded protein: CASSPRRGANYGYTF.

CDR3 sequence reads: CASSLDPDYGYTF. In DNA form, the CDR3 reads TGTGCCAGCAGTTTGGATCCTGACTATGGCTACACCTTC. The chain uses TRBV28 and TRBJ1-2; D ambiguous. Deletions cut 3 bases from V and 3 bases from J, with 8 bases between. This CDR3 is 13 amino acids long. From germline, CDR1 is MDHEN and CDR2 SYDVKM.